This T cell receptor beta chain emerged from a study of read filtering for tumor transcriptome and immune sequencing. Study at large: DNase treatment preceded whole-transcriptome library preparation.

The CDR3 is made up of 12 amino acids. This clonotype was found many times. The target antigen is unknown. Overall study results and limits: This fraction held mixed bone marrow immune cells after CD138-negative sorting. IR-seq captured clonotypes deeper and more reliably than RNA-seq.

Molecular barcoded adaptors covering alpha/delta and beta/gamma chains were used on roughly 400 ng RNA. Via MiXCR, TCRdb re-called the reads, giving one row per CDR3 protein. Among about 48,000 distinct CDR3 sequences listed, around 19% were seen once. This receptor was taken from a donor at least 40 years old with multiple myeloma. This chain joins TRBV21-1 and TRBJ2-7; the tabulated D call, TRBD1, remains unverified against the DNA. TRBV21-1 is a documented pseudogene. The sequenced sample consisted of a population of CD138-negative cells sorted from bone marrow. For the CDR3, the DNA is TGTGCCAGCAGCAAAGGGGGCGACCCACAGTACTTC. Amino acid sequence: CASSKGGDPQYF.